This T cell receptor (beta chain) is from a study of regulatory T cells in long-lasting Graves disease. Study overall: For under 3 months, newly diagnosed Graves' patients had been taking antithyroid drugs. General observations from the study: Persistent Graves' cases showed lower TCR diversity than newly diagnosed cases.

Time point specified: newly diagnosed GD, antithyroid drugs for less than 3 months. Generation of the TCR library employed RNA extracted from PBMCs. Germline assignment: CDR1 GTSNPN and CDR2 SVGIG (reference sequence). V lost 2 bases and J 0 bases, leaving 11 bases between the germline ends. The CDR3 contains 15 residues. This clonotype was observed at least ten times. Its antigen is still unknown. With iRepertoire HTBI primers and Arm-PCR of CDR3 regions, TCR beta libraries were built. TCRdb reanalysed the multiplex PCR reads using MiXCR and keeps one entry per CDR3 protein. The table includes approximately 210,000 distinct CDR3 sequences, around 16% detected once.

The TCR comes from a female donor with Graves disease. The chain carries TRBV30 and TRBJ2-1, with D possibly TRBD2 on 6 matching bases. This sample comprised peripheral blood mononuclear cells (PBMCs), obtained at new diagnosis, from a patient treated with antithyroid drugs. In DNA, the CDR3 is TGTGCCTGGAGTACTAGCTTTAGCTCCTACAATGAGCAGTTCTTC. Amino acids: CAWSTSFSSYNEQFF.